These T cell receptor beta chains were read from a single sample in a study of T cell responses to AZD1222 COVID-19 vaccine. The table came from immunoSEQ multiplex PCR; TCRdb's copy has only in-frame clones and leaves some out. The top ten hold approximately 25% of the sample, which has 96,000 or so clones, roughly 88% seen once. The specimen comprised peripheral blood, sampled on day 0 of AZD1222 vaccination. The receptors shown here come from an adult in good health. CDR3s include the opening cysteine and the closing phenylalanine or tryptophan. Each record gives: J gene, clone size, V gene, D gene, CDR3 protein, CDR3 DNA. A D gene is named only where the DNA matches it firmly. Clone size appears in some rows only: once, few, many, or a class for an expanded clone.

J gene: TRBJ2-1; clone size: -; V gene: TRBV10-3; D gene: TRBD2; CDR3 protein: CAISALAGYEQFF; CDR3 DNA: TGTGCCATCAGTGCCCTAGCGGGCTATGAGCAGTTCTTC
J gene: TRBJ2-1; clone size: -; V gene: TRBV9; D gene: -; CDR3 protein: CASSVAILGAWDNEQFF; CDR3 DNA: TGTGCCAGCAGCGTAGCGATTTTGGGGGCTTGGGACAATGAGCAGTTCTTC
J gene: TRBJ1-3; clone size: -; V gene: TRBV6-5; D gene: -; CDR3 protein: CASSYSRDGGNTIYF; CDR3 DNA: TGTGCCAGCAGTTACTCCCGGGACGGAGGAAACACCATATATTTT
J gene: TRBJ2-2; clone size: -; V gene: TRBV3-1/TRBV3-2; D gene: -; CDR3 protein: CASSLMSGGATGELFF; CDR3 DNA: TGTGCCAGCAGCCTAATGAGCGGTGGGGCCACCGGGGAGCTGTTTTTT
J gene: TRBJ1-2; clone size: -; V gene: TRBV29-1; D gene: -; CDR3 protein: CSVESKNYGYTF; CDR3 DNA: TGCAGCGTTGAGTCCAAGAACTATGGCTACACCTTC
J gene: TRBJ1-2; clone size: once; V gene: TRBV29-1; D gene: -; CDR3 protein: CSAAAGQDYGYTF; CDR3 DNA: TGCAGCGCCGCCGCGGGGCAAGACTATGGCTACACCTTC
J gene: TRBJ2-1; clone size: -; V gene: TRBV29-1; D gene: TRBD2; CDR3 protein: CSVEDELAGVSEQFF; CDR3 DNA: TGCAGCGTTGAAGATGAACTAGCGGGAGTTTCTGAGCAGTTCTTC
J gene: TRBJ1-2; clone size: -; V gene: TRBV30; D gene: -; CDR3 protein: CAWGAGYGYTF; CDR3 DNA: TGTGCCTGGGGGGCGGGTTATGGCTACACCTTC
J gene: TRBJ2-7; clone size: -; V gene: TRBV14; D gene: TRBD2; CDR3 protein: CASSQDFGTSGRSSYEQYF; CDR3 DNA: TGTGCCAGCAGCCAAGATTTCGGGACTAGCGGGAGGTCCTCCTACGAGCAGTACTTC
J gene: TRBJ2-3; clone size: -; V gene: TRBV5-4; D gene: -; CDR3 protein: CASSVQAEGTDTQYF; CDR3 DNA: TGTGCCAGCAGCGTTCAGGCGGAGGGGACAGATACGCAGTATTTT
J gene: TRBJ2-2; clone size: -; V gene: TRBV9; D gene: -; CDR3 protein: CASSVAGQNTGELFF; CDR3 DNA: TGTGCCAGCAGCGTAGCGGGACAAAACACCGGGGAGCTGTTTTTT
J gene: TRBJ1-5; clone size: -; V gene: TRBV28; D gene: -; CDR3 protein: CASSLAGEGPQHF; CDR3 DNA: TGTGCCAGCAGTCTTGCAGGAGAAGGGCCCCAGCATTTT
J gene: TRBJ1-2; clone size: -; V gene: TRBV15; D gene: TRBD1; CDR3 protein: CATSREGTGGFYGYTF; CDR3 DNA: TGTGCCACCAGCAGAGAGGGGACAGGGGGGTTCTATGGCTACACCTTC
J gene: TRBJ2-3; clone size: -; V gene: TRBV28; D gene: TRBD2; CDR3 protein: CASSLYGRGYTQYF; CDR3 DNA: TGTGCCAGCAGTTTATACGGGAGGGGATATACGCAGTATTTT
J gene: TRBJ1-5; clone size: once; V gene: TRBV7-9; D gene: TRBD1; CDR3 protein: CASSLGTGGHNQPQHF; CDR3 DNA: TGTGCCAGCAGCCTGGGGACAGGGGGCCACAATCAGCCCCAGCATTTT
J gene: TRBJ1-5; clone size: -; V gene: TRBV7-8; D gene: -; CDR3 protein: CASSFRRTANNQPQHF; CDR3 DNA: TGTGCCAGCAGCTTTCGTAGGACAGCCAACAATCAGCCCCAGCATTTT
J gene: TRBJ1-2; clone size: -; V gene: TRBV19; D gene: -; CDR3 protein: CASTRDNNYGYTF; CDR3 DNA: TGTGCCAGTACTCGGGACAACAACTATGGCTACACCTTC
J gene: TRBJ1-5; clone size: -; V gene: TRBV7-8; D gene: -; CDR3 protein: CASVEGDYNQPQHF; CDR3 DNA: TGTGCCAGCGTCGAGGGAGATTACAATCAGCCCCAGCATTTT
J gene: TRBJ2-1; clone size: -; V gene: TRBV14; D gene: -; CDR3 protein: CASSLPSVRGRNEQFF; CDR3 DNA: TGTGCCAGCAGCCTCCCCAGTGTTCGGGGGAGGAATGAGCAGTTCTTC
J gene: TRBJ2-2; clone size: -; V gene: TRBV6-2/TRBV6-3; D gene: TRBD1; CDR3 protein: CASSYSGQSTGELFF; CDR3 DNA: TGTGCCAGCAGTTACTCGGGACAGTCCACCGGGGAGCTGTTTTTT
J gene: TRBJ2-1; clone size: -; V gene: TRBV6-2/TRBV6-3; D gene: TRBD2; CDR3 protein: CASSYWGLAGDEQFF; CDR3 DNA: TGTGCCAGCAGTTACTGGGGACTAGCGGGGGATGAGCAGTTCTTC
J gene: TRBJ1-3; clone size: few; V gene: TRBV14; D gene: -; CDR3 protein: CASSPSPTGNTIYF; CDR3 DNA: TGTGCCAGCAGCCCCTCTCCAACTGGAAACACCATATATTTT
J gene: TRBJ2-7; clone size: -; V gene: TRBV6-6; D gene: TRBD1; CDR3 protein: CASRTGGGSYEQYF; CDR3 DNA: TGTGCCAGCAGGACAGGGGGTGGCTCCTACGAGCAGTACTTC
J gene: TRBJ2-5; clone size: -; V gene: TRBV19; D gene: TRBD1; CDR3 protein: CASSKGTGSGEETQYF; CDR3 DNA: TGTGCCAGTAGTAAAGGGACAGGGTCAGGAGAAGAGACCCAGTACTTC
J gene: TRBJ2-7; clone size: -; V gene: TRBV7-2; D gene: -; CDR3 protein: CASSHYMSSYEQYF; CDR3 DNA: TGTGCCAGCAGCCACTACATGAGCTCCTACGAGCAGTACTTC
J gene: TRBJ2-1; clone size: -; V gene: TRBV5-6; D gene: -; CDR3 protein: CASSLVPVGYNEQFF; CDR3 DNA: TGTGCCAGCAGCTTGGTACCAGTTGGGTACAATGAGCAGTTCTTC
J gene: TRBJ2-2; clone size: -; V gene: TRBV10-3; D gene: -; CDR3 protein: CAISESSQGRRNTGELFF; CDR3 DNA: TGTGCCATCAGTGAGAGTTCCCAGGGCCGGAGAAACACCGGGGAGCTGTTTTTT
J gene: TRBJ1-2; clone size: once; V gene: TRBV28; D gene: -; CDR3 protein: CASSFGGVSKGYTF; CDR3 DNA: TGTGCCAGCAGTTTTGGAGGGGTTTCTAAAGGCTACACCTTC
J gene: TRBJ2-7; clone size: -; V gene: TRBV7-2; D gene: TRBD2; CDR3 protein: CASSPLLTSGREGEQYF; CDR3 DNA: TGTGCCAGCAGCCCCCTGTTGACTAGCGGGAGGGAGGGGGAGCAGTACTTC
J gene: TRBJ2-3; clone size: once; V gene: TRBV7-3; D gene: TRBD2; CDR3 protein: CASSFGGGPTDTQYF; CDR3 DNA: TGTGCCAGCAGCTTCGGGGGAGGGCCGACAGATACGCAGTATTTT